The 9 T cell receptor beta chains given below trace back to one sample, sequenced in a study of cytomegalovirus exposure and HLA in healthy donors. The primer mix had 60 Vbeta and 13 Jbeta primers. Some clones are missing from TCRdb's copy, which holds only in-frame ones; the method was immunoSEQ multiplex PCR. Among nearly 200,000 clones listed, over 60% were seen once. Input material: PBMCs. The receptors were sampled from a woman aged 25 to 39 in good health and CMV-seropositive.

The rearrangement uses TRBV2 and TRBJ1-2, with D perhaps matching TRBD1 (6 bases). This CDR3 comprises 14 residues. In germline, CDR1 is SNHLY, CDR2 FYNNEI. The germline V and J ends were trimmed by 3 bases and 3 bases, with 11 bases remaining between them. The CDR3 nucleotides are TGTGCCAGCAGTGAGGGGGCGCGCGACTATGGCTACACCTTC. It encodes CASSEGARDYGYTF.

The chain uses TRBV9 and TRBJ1-1; 7 bases match TRBD1. V lost 4 bases, J lost 3 bases, and 6 bases stayed unmatched. Looked up from germline, CDR1 is SGDLS and CDR2 is YYNGEE. The CDR3 is 14 residues long. The CDR3 bases are TGTGCCAGCAGCTTATACGACAGGGACACTGAAGCTTTCTTT. Its protein product is CASSLYDRDTEAFF.

The chain carries TRBV28 and TRBJ1-1; 7 bases map to TRBD1. J gave up 1 base and V 2 bases, and 7 bases lay outside the gene matches. The CDR3 covers 16 residues. Germline V gene lookup returns CDR1 MDHEN and CDR2 SYDVKM. The CDR3 nucleotides are TGTGCCAGCAGTTTAGTAAGGGGGCCGGGGAACACTGAAGCTTTCTTT. It yields the protein CASSLVRGPGNTEAFF.

J is TRBJ2-3 and V is TRBV2; D may be TRBD2 (6 bases). V gave up 8 bases and J gave up 4 bases, with 10 bases separating them. There are 12 residues in the CDR3. The germline gives CDR1 SNHLY, CDR2 FYNNEI. The CDR3 coding sequence is TGTGCCAGCGGGGGGAATTCAGATACGCAGTATTTT. This codes for CASGGNSDTQYF.

The V gene is TRBV10-3, the J gene TRBJ2-7; D is unclear. Trimming took 3 bases from V and 3 from J, leaving 15 bases between them. CDR3 length: 15 amino acids. The germline V gene has CDR1 ENHRY and CDR2 SYGVKD. Here the CDR3 DNA reads TGTGCCATCAGTGAATTTTCTGGAGTTGACTACGAGCAGTACTTC. Translated: CAISEFSGVDYEQYF.

The chain recombines TRBV5-1 with TRBJ1-4; maybe TRBD1 (5 bases). This CDR3 is built from 13 residues. In germline, CDR1 is SGHRS, CDR2 YFSETQ. V was cut by 2 bases and J by 8 bases, with 10 bases left in between. DNA for the CDR3: TGCGCCAGCAGCTTCGGCGGGGACGAAAAACTGTTTTTT. Translated: CASSFGGDEKLFF.

The chain joins TRBV5-6 to TRBJ1-4; the match to TRBD1 covers 7 bases. The germline V gene encodes CDR1 SGHDT and CDR2 YYEEEE. The CDR3 is 15 residues long. Trimming took 5 bases from V and 3 from J; bases not matched to a gene: 7. CDR3 sequence: CASSLSGGPNEKLFF. DNA for the CDR3: TGTGCCAGCAGTCTCTCAGGGGGGCCTAATGAAAAACTGTTTTTT.

This clone occurred a few times. The chain joins TRBV29-1 to TRBJ2-2; D ambiguous. Germline V lookup: CDR1 SQVTM, CDR2 ANQGSEA. This CDR3 has 11 residues. With 5 bases removed from V and 2 bases from J, the gap between germline ends came to 3 bases. In DNA, the CDR3 is TGCAGCGTTCTTAACACCGGGGAGCTGTTTTTT. Protein product: CSVLNTGELFF.

This clone was seen only once. V and J are TRBV29-1 and TRBJ2-3; 7 bases align to TRBD1. Germline CDR1 SQVTM, CDR2 ANQGSEA. This CDR3 contains 13 residues. V shed 5 bases and J 3 bases; nucleotides not matched to a gene: 5. The CDR3 loop reads CSVRSGGTDTQYF. DNA for the CDR3: TGCAGCGTTCGTTCAGGGGGTACAGATACGCAGTATTTT.